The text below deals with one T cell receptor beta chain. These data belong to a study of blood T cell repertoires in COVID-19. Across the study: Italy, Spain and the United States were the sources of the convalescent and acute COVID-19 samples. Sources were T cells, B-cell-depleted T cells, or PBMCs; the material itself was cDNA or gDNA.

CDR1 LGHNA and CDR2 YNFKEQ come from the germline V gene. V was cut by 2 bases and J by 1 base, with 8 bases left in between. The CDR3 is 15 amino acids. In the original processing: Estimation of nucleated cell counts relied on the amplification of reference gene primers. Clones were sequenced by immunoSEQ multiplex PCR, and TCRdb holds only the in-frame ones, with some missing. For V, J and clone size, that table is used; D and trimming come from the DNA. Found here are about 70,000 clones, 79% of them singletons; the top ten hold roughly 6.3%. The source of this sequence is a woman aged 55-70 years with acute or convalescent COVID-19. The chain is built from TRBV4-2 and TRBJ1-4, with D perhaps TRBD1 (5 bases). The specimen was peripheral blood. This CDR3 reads CASSQIGGTNEKLFF. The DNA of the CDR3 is TGTGCCAGCAGCCAAATCGGGGGAACTAATGAAAAACTGTTTTTT.